Presented here are 6 T cell receptor beta chains from one specimen sequenced in a study of T cell changes during pregnancy in multiple sclerosis. Assay used: immunoSEQ multiplex PCR; TCRdb lists only in-frame clones, some missing. Here the sample spans about 56,000 clones, about 90% being singletons. Sequencing used CD4+ T cells from peripheral blood mononuclear cells, obtained in the third trimester of pregnancy. These receptor sequences come from a female donor with multiple sclerosis, enrolled in a pregnancy study.

The chain is built from TRBV6-1 and TRBJ2-7; D perhaps matches TRBD1 (5 bases). CDR1 and CDR2 from the germline V gene are MNHNS and SASEGT. The CDR3 contains 14 residues. Trimming left V 1 base short and J 11 bases short, with 18 bases between. CDR3 bases: TGTGCCAGCAGTGAAGTAGGCAGGGTTTATGGGAAGTACTTC. It specifies CASSEVGRVYGKYF.

This clone appeared once. J is TRBJ1-5 and V is TRBV6-5, with D perhaps matching TRBD1 (5 bases). Trimming took off 8 bases at V and 4 bases at J, with 9 bases between the two ends. The germline V gene encodes CDR1 MNHEY and CDR2 SVGAGI. The CDR3 is made up of 12 amino acids. Written as DNA, the CDR3 is TGTGCCAGCGGCAGACAGAATCAGCCCCAGCATTTT. Protein: CASGRQNQPQHF.

CDR3 sequence reads: CASSSLRIGNEQFF. The CDR3 DNA is TGTGCCAGCAGTTCGTTGCGAATCGGGAATGAGCAGTTCTTC. V and J are TRBV6-5 and TRBJ2-1, with no clear D. The V end was cut by 4 bases, the J end by 7 bases, with 14 bases between. This CDR3 is 14 amino acids long. From germline, CDR1 is MNHEY and CDR2 SVGAGI.

The chain carries TRBV27 and TRBJ2-7, with D perhaps TRBD1 (5 bases). This CDR3 region has 11 residues. CDR1 and CDR2 (germline): MNHEY, SMNVEV (reference sequence). The ends were cut back, 4 bases at V and 4 bases at J, with 5 bases in the middle. CDR3: CASSSGYEQYF. The CDR3 nucleotides are TGTGCCAGCAGTTCAGGGTACGAGCAGTACTTC.

The chain is built from TRBV5-5 and TRBJ1-5, with 9 positions matching TRBD1. This CDR3 spans 13 amino acids. The V and J ends lost 4 bases and 6 bases, in that order; junction bases with no gene match: 2. Germline values: CDR1 SGHKS, CDR2 YYEKEE (reference sequence). CDR3 in amino acids: CASSRTGVQPQHF. The CDR3 region has the DNA TGTGCCAGCAGCCGGACAGGGGTTCAGCCCCAGCATTTT.

The rearrangement links TRBV5-8 to TRBJ2-2; TRBD1 matches 12 bases. V lost 4 bases, J lost 8 bases, and 6 bases stayed unmatched. Germline V CDR1 and CDR2: SGHTS, YDEGEE. The CDR3 is made up of 15 amino acids. The CDR3 nucleotides are TGTGCCAGCAGCCCACGGGACAGGGGGCGAGGGGAGCTGTTTTTT. It encodes CASSPRDRGRGELFF.